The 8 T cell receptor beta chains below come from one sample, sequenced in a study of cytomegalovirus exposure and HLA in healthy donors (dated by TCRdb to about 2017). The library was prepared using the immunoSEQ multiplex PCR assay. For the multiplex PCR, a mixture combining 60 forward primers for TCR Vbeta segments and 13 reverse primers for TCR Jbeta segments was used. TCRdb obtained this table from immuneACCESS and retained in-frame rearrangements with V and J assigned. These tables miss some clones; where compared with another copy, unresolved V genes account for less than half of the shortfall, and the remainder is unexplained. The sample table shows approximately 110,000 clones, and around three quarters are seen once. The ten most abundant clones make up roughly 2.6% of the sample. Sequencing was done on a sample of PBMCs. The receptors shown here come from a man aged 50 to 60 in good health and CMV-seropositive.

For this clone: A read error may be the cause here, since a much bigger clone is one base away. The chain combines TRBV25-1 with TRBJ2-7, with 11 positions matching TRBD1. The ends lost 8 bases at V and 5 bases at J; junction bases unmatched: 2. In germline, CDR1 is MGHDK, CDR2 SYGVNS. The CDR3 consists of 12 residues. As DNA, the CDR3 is TGTGCCAGCCGGGGACAGGGGGACGAGCAGTACTTC. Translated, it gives CASRGQGDEQYF.

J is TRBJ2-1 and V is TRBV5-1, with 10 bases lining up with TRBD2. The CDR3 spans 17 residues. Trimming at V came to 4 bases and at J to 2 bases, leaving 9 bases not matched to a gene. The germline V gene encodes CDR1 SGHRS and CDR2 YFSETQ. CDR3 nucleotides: TGCGCCAGCAGCAACACTAGCGGGGACTTCACCTACAATGAGCAGTTCTTC. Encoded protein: CASSNTSGDFTYNEQFF.

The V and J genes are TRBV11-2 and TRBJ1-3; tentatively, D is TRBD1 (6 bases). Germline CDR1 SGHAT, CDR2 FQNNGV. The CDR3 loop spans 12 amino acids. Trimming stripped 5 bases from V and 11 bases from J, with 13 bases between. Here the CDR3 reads CASSPDSYAIYF. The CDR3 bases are TGTGCCAGCAGCCCGGACAGTTACGCCATATATTTT. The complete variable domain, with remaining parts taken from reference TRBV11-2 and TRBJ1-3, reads EAGVAQSPRYKIIEKRQSVAFWCNPISGHATLYWYQQILGQGPKLLIQFQNNGVVDDSQLPKDRFSAERLKGVDSTLKIQPAKLEDSAVYLCASSPDSYAIYFGEGSWLTVV.

CDR3 sequence reads: CASSLSTGVFTEAFF. The DNA of the CDR3 is TGTGCCAGCAGCTTATCGACAGGGGTGTTTACTGAAGCTTTCTTT. This chain connects TRBV7-6 to TRBJ1-1; TRBD1 matches 8 bases. Trimming took 2 bases from V and 5 from J; bases not matched to a gene: 7. The CDR3 runs 15 residues. Germline loops: CDR1 SGHVS, CDR2 FNYEAQ.

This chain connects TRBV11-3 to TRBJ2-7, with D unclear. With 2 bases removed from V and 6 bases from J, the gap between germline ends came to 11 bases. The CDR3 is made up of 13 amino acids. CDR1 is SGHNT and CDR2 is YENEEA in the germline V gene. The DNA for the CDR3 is TGTGCCAGCAGCTTAAGTTTTGGCAGCGAGCAGTACTTC. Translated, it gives CASSLSFGSEQYF.

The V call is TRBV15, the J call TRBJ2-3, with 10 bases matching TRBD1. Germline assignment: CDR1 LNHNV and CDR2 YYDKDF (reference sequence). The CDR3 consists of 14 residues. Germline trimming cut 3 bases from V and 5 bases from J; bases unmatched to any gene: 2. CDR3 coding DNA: TGTGCCACCAGCAGTGGGACAGGGGAAGATACGCAGTATTTT. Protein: CATSSGTGEDTQYF.

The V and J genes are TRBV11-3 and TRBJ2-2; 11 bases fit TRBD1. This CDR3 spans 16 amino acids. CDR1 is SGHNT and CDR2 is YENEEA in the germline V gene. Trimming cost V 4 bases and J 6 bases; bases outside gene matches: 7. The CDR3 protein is CASSSRTGGKSGELFF. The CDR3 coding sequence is TGTGCCAGCAGCTCGCGGACAGGGGGCAAGTCCGGGGAGCTGTTTTTT.

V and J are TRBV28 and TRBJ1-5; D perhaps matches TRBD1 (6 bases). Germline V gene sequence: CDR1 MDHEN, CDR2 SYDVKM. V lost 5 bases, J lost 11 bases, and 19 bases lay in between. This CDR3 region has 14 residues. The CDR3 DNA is TGTGCCAGCAGTAGAGGACAGTCTAGCACGTCCCAGCATTTT. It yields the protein CASSRGQSSTSQHF.